The source of this T cell receptor beta chain is a study of CD8 T cells in ankylosing spondylitis. Overall study results and limits: There was reportedly significant enrichment of clones that were disease-linked in matched ankylosing spondylitis synovial fluid. A motif of eight or nine highly homologous TCR beta variants was seen as apparently characteristic of ankylosing spondylitis blood. Certain motif variants had earlier appeared in reactive arthritis synovial fluid and blood.

TCRdb called the 5' RACE reads again in MiXCR, with one record for every CDR3 protein. The sample lists about 460,000 distinct CDR3 sequences; under 5.5% were seen once. V gave up 6 bases and J gave up 10 bases, with 21 bases separating them. This CDR3 contains 13 residues. From germline, CDR1 is DFQATT and CDR2 SNEGSKA (reference sequence). This clonotype has at least ten counts. Its antigen remains unknown. This TCR derives from a male donor with ankylosing spondylitis. The sample taken for sequencing was blood, either unsorted or a sorted T cell fraction (not recorded which). J is TRBJ1-1 and V is TRBV20-1, with a possible D match to TRBD1 (6 bases). The CDR3 DNA follows: TGCAGTGCCCTGGACATCCACAGGGTCGTAGCTTTCTTT. Translation gives CSALDIHRVVAFF.